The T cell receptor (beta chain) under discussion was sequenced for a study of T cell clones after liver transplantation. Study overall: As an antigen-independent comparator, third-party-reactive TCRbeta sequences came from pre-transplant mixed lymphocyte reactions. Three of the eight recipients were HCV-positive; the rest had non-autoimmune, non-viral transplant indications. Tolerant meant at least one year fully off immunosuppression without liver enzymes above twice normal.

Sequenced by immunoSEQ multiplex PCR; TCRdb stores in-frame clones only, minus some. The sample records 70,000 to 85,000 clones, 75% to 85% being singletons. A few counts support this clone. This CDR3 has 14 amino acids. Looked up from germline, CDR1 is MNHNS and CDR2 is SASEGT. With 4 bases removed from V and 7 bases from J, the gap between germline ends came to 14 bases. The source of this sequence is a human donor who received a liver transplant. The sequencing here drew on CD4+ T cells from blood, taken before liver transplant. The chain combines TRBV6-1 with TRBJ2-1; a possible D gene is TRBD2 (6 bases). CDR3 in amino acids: CASSVTGLGNEQFF. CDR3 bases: TGTGCCAGCAGTGTAACGGGACTCGGGAATGAGCAGTTCTTC.